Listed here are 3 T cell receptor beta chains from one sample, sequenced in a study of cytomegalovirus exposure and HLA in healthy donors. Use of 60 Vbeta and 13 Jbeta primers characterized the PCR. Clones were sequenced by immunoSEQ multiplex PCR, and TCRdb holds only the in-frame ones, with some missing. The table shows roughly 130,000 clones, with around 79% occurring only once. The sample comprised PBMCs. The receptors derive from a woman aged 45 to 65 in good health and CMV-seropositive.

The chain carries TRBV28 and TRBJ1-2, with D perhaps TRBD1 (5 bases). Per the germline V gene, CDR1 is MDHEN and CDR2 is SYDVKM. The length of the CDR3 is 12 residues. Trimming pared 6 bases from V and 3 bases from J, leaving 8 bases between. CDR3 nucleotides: TGTGCCAGCAGGGCGGGGCACTATGGCTACACCTTC. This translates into CASRAGHYGYTF.

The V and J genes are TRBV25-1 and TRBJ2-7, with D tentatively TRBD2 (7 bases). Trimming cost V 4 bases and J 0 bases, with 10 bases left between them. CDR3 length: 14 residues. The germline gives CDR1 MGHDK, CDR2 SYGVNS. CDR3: CASSVGGASYEQYF. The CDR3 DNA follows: TGTGCCAGCAGTGTAGGGGGGGCCTCCTACGAGCAGTACTTC.

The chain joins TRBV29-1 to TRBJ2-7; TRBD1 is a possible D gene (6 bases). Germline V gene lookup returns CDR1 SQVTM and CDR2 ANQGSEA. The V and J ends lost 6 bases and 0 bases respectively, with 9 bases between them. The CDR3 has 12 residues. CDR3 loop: CSVGQSSYEQYF. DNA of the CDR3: TGCAGCGTCGGACAGAGCTCCTACGAGCAGTACTTC.